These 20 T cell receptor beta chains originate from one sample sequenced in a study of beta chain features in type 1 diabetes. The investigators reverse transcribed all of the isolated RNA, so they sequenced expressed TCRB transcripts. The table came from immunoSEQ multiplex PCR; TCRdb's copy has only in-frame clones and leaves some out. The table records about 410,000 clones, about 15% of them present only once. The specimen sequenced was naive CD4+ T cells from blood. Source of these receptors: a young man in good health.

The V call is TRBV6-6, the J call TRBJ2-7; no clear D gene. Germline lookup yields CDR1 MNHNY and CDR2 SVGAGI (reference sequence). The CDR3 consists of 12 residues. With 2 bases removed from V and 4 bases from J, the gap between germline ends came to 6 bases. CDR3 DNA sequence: TGTGCCAGCAGTTACCCCTCGTACGAGCAGTACGTC. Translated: CASSYPSYEQYV.

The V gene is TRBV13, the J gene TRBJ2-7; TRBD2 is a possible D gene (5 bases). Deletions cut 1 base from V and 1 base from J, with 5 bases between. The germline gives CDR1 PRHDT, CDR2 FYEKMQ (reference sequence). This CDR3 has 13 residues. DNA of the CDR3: TGTGCCAGCAGCTTAGCGGGGTCCTACGAGCAGTACTTC. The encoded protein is CASSLAGSYEQYF.

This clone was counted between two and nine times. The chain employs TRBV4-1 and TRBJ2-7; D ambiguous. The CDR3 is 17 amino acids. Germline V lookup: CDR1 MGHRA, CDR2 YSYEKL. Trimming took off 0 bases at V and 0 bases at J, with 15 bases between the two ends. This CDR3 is CASSQDLKVAYSYEQYF. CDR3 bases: TGCGCCAGCAGCCAAGATCTTAAAGTTGCCTACTCCTACGAGCAGTACTTC.

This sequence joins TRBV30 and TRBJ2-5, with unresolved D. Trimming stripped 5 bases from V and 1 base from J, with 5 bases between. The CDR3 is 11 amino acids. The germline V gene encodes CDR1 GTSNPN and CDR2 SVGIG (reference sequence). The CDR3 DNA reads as TGTGCCTGGGGAGTCCAAGAGACCCAGTACTTC. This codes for CAWGVQETQYF.

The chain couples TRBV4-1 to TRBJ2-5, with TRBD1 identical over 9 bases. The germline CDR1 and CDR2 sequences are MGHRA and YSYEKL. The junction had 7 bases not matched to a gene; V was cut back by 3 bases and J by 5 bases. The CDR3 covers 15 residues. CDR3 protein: CASSHPGQGMETQYF. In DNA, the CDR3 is TGCGCCAGCAGCCACCCCGGACAGGGGATGGAGACCCAGTACTTC.

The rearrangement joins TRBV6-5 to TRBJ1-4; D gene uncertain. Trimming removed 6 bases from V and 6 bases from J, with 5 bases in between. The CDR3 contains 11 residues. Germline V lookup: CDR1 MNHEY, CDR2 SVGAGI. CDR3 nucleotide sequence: TGTGCCAGCAGGCGGGATGAAAAACTGTTTTTT. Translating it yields CASRRDEKLFF.

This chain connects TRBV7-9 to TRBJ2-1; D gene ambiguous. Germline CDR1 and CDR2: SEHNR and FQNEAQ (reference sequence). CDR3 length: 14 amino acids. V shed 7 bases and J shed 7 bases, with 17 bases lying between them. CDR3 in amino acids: CASTWAPRVNEQFF. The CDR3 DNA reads TGTGCCAGCACCTGGGCCCCGAGAGTTAATGAGCAGTTCTTC. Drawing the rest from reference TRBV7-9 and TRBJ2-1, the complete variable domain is DTGVSQNPRHKITKRGQNVTFRCDPISEHNRLYWYRQTLGQGPEFLTYFQNEAQLEKSRLLSDRFSAERPKGSFSTLEIQRTEQGDSAMYLCASTWAPRVNEQFFGPGTRLTVL.

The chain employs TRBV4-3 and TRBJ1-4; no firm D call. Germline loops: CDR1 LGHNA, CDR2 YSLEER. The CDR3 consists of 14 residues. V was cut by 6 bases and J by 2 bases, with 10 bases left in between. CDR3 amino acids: CASSNTQTNEKLFF. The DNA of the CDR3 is TGCGCCAGCAGTAATACGCAGACTAATGAAAAACTGTTTTTT.

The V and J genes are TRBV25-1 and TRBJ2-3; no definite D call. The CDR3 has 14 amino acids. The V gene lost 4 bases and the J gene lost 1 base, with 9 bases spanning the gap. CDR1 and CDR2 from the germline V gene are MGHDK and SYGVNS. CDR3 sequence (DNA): TGTGCCAGCAGTGGAGAGTACGGCACAGATACGCAGTATTTT. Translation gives CASSGEYGTDTQYF.

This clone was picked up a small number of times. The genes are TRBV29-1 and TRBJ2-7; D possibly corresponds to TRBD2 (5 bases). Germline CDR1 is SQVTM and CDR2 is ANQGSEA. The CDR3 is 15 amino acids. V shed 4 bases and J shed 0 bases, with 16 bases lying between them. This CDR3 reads CSVGSSRGFSYEQYF. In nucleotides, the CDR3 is TGCAGCGTTGGGAGCTCCAGAGGGTTCTCCTACGAGCAGTACTTC.

The CDR3 DNA follows: TGTGCCAGCAGAGGACTAGCGGGAGTACGGGAGACCCAGTACTTC. It encodes CASRGLAGVRETQYF. J is TRBJ2-5 and V is TRBV11-2; 13 bases are a match to TRBD2. Unmatched junction bases numbered 6, after V lost 6 bases and J lost 5 bases. The germline V gene encodes CDR1 SGHAT and CDR2 FQNNGV. The CDR3 covers 15 residues. Together with reference TRBV11-2 and TRBJ2-5, the CDR3 gives the full variable domain: EAGVAQSPRYKIIEKRQSVAFWCNPISGHATLYWYQQILGQGPKLLIQFQNNGVVDDSQLPKDRFSAERLKGVDSTLKIQPAKLEDSAVYLCASRGLAGVRETQYFGPGTRLLVL.

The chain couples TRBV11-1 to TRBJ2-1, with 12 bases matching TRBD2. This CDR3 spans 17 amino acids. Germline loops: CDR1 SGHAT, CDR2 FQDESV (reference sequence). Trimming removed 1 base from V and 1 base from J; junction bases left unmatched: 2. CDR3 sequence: CASSLGLAGVSYNEQFF. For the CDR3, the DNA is TGTGCCAGCAGCTTAGGACTAGCGGGAGTATCCTACAATGAGCAGTTCTTC.

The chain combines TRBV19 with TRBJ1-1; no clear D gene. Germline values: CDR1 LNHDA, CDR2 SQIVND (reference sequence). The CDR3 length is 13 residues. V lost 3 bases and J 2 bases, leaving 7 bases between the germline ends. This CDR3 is CASSIGPNTEAFF. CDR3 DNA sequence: TGTGCCAGTAGTATCGGACCTAACACTGAAGCTTTCTTT.

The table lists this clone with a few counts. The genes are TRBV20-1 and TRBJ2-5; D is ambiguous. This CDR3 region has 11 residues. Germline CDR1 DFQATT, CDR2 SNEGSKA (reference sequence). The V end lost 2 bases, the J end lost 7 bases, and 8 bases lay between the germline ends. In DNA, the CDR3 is TGCAGTGCTAGACCCCCTCGGACCCAGTACTTC. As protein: CSARPPRTQYF.

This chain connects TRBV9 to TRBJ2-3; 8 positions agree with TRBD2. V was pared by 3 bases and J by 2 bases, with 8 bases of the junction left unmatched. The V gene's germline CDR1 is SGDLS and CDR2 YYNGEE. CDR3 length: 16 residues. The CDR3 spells CASSAELAVVTDTQYF. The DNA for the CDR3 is TGTGCCAGCAGCGCGGAACTAGCGGTAGTCACAGATACGCAGTATTTT.

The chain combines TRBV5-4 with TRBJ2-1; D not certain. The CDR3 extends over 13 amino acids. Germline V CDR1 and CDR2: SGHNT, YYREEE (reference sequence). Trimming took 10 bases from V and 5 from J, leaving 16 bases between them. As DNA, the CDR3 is TGTGCCGGAAGTCGGGCTAGTAACAATGAGCAGTTCTTC. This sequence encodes CAGSRASNNEQFF.

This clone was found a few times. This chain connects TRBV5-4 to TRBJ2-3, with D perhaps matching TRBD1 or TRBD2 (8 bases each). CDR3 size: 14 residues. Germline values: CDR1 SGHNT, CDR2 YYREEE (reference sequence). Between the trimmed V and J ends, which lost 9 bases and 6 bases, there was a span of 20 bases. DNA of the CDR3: TGTGCCACCTCCCCGGGGGGGGACAGGGATACGCAGTATTTT. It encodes CATSPGGDRDTQYF.

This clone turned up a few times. The CDR3 DNA is TGTGCCACCAGCTGGGGACTAGCGGGAGAGAAAGATACGCAGTATTTT. Its translation is CATSWGLAGEKDTQYF. V is TRBV15 and J is TRBJ2-3, with TRBD2 matching over 14 bases. The germline gives CDR1 LNHNV, CDR2 YYDKDF (reference sequence). The length of the CDR3 is 16 residues. The V and J ends lost 5 bases and 5 bases, in that order; junction bases with no gene match: 6.

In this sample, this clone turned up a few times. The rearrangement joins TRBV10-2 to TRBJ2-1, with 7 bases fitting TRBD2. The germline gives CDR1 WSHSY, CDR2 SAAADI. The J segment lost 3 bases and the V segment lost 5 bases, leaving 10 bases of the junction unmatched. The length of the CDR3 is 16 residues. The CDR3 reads CASSHGASGYYNEQFF. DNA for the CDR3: TGCGCCAGCAGTCACGGTGCTAGCGGCTACTACAATGAGCAGTTCTTC.

The CDR3: CASSYYGAYSEAFF. The DNA of the CDR3 is TGTGCCAGCAGTTACTATGGGGCCTACTCCGAAGCTTTCTTT. This chain joins TRBV6-5 and TRBJ1-1; the D gene is possibly TRBD1 (5 bases). The V and J ends lost 1 base and 8 bases respectively, with 14 bases between them. Germline V gene lookup returns CDR1 MNHEY and CDR2 SVGAGI. The CDR3 extends over 14 amino acids.